One sample yielded the 21 T cell receptor beta chains listed below, sequenced in a study of metastatic and nonmetastatic thyroid tumors. Prior to thyroid surgery, none of the patients had received any treatment. TCRdb reassembled clones from the PCR reads with MiXCR. The sample lists 20,000 or so clones; 36% were seen once. Specimen: blood. The receptors shown here come from a male donor with papillary thyroid cancer or a benign thyroid nodule (not recorded which). Some clones in this sample may be carry-over from other donors' samples.

In this sample, this clone turned up many times. The rearrangement uses TRBV20-1 and TRBJ2-4, with no clear D. Germline V gene data show CDR1 as DFQATT and CDR2 as SNEGSKA (reference sequence). The length of the CDR3 is 14 residues. The V gene lost 3 bases and the J gene lost 0 bases, with 9 bases spanning the gap. The CDR3 DNA is TGCAGTGCTAGGGCCAGCCCAGCCAAAAACATTCAGTACTTC. Translating gives CSARASPAKNIQYF.

The DNA for the CDR3 is TGTGCCAGCAGTGATACTAGCGGGGGACTTGGGGATACGCAGTATTTT. It encodes CASSDTSGGLGDTQYF. The chain employs TRBV6-1 and TRBJ2-3; 11 bases are shared with TRBD2. Trimming cost V 3 bases and J 6 bases; bases outside gene matches: 8. Germline loops: CDR1 MNHNS, CDR2 SASEGT. CDR3 length: 16 amino acids.

The rearrangement joins TRBV19 to TRBJ2-7; TRBD1 aligns across 9 bases. Germline trimming cut 4 bases from V and 2 bases from J; bases unmatched to any gene: 6. The CDR3 is 15 amino acids. CDR1 is LNHDA, CDR2 SQIVND, per germline (reference sequence). In DNA form, the CDR3 reads TGTGCCAGTAGTACTTCTTGGACAGGGGCCTACGAGCAGTACTTC. Translating it yields CASSTSWTGAYEQYF.

The V gene is TRBV7-8, the J gene TRBJ2-2; D uncertain. V dropped 0 bases and J dropped 4 bases, with 3 bases sitting between them. The germline V gene has CDR1 SGHVS and CDR2 FQNEAQ. The CDR3 covers 13 residues. Here the CDR3 DNA reads TGTGCCAGCAGCTTAGCGCCCACCGGGGAGCTGTTTTTT. This translates into CASSLAPTGELFF.

The J gene is TRBJ2-3, the V gene TRBV6-1, with 7 bases identical to TRBD2. V trimming: 1 base; J trimming: 2 bases; junction bases outside the gene matches: 9. The CDR3 length is 17 residues. Germline V gene lookup returns CDR1 MNHNS and CDR2 SASEGT. In nucleotides, the CDR3 is TGTGCCAGCAGTGAAGTGGTCGGGGGAGGGGCCACAGATACGCAGTATTTT. Encoded protein: CASSEVVGGGATDTQYF.

V usage is TRBV20-1 and J usage is TRBJ1-2, with 9 bases fitting TRBD1. Germline CDR1 DFQATT, CDR2 SNEGSKA (reference sequence). V was clipped by 3 bases and J by 7 bases; unmatched bases: 6. The CDR3 has 13 residues. This chain's CDR3 is CSARRDRAGGYTF. CDR3 sequence (DNA): TGCAGTGCTAGGCGGGACAGGGCGGGTGGCTACACCTTC.

This clone counts as medium-sized. This rearrangement joins TRBV7-2 to TRBJ2-7, with 10 bases lining up with TRBD1. This CDR3 spans 17 amino acids. The V gene's germline CDR1 is SGHTA and CDR2 FQGNSA. J gave up 3 bases and V 4 bases, and 12 bases lay outside the gene matches. For the CDR3, the DNA is TGTGCCAGCAGCTCGGGACACTGGACAGGGGGACTCTACGAGCAGTACTTC. Translating gives CASSSGHWTGGLYEQYF. The variable domain in full, with the rest retrieved from reference TRBV7-2 and TRBJ2-7, is GAGVSQSPSNKVTEKGKDVELRCDPISGHTALYWYRQSLGQGLEFLIYFQGNSAPDKSGLPSDRFSAERTGGSVSTLTIQRTQQEDSAVYLCASSSGHWTGGLYEQYFGPGTRLTVT.

This clone was seen ten or more times. This chain joins TRBV7-9 and TRBJ2-3; maybe TRBD2 (6 bases). From germline, CDR1 is SEHNR and CDR2 FQNEAQ (reference sequence). The germline V and J ends were trimmed by 5 bases and 8 bases, with 11 bases remaining between them. This CDR3 region has 12 residues. CDR3 protein: CASSPWEVTQYF. CDR3 nucleotide sequence: TGTGCCAGCAGCCCTTGGGAGGTTACGCAGTATTTT. Full variable domain (outside the CDR3, taken from reference TRBV7-9 and TRBJ2-3): DTGVSQNPRHKITKRGQNVTFRCDPISEHNRLYWYRQTLGQGPEFLTYFQNEAQLEKSRLLSDRFSAERPKGSFSTLEIQRTEQGDSAMYLCASSPWEVTQYFGPGTRLTVL.

CDR3: CAISELSGRDIQYF. CDR3 nucleotide sequence: TGTGCCATCAGTGAGTTAAGTGGGAGAGACATTCAGTACTTC. The chain employs TRBV10-3 and TRBJ2-4; weak D call: TRBD2 (5 bases). CDR1 ENHRY and CDR2 SYGVKD come from the germline V gene. The CDR3 runs to 14 residues. The germline V and J ends were trimmed by 1 base and 8 bases, with 12 bases remaining between them.

This clone was picked up a small number of times. The chain couples TRBV4-2 to TRBJ1-2; TRBD1 agrees at 9 bases. Trimming took 1 base from V and 7 from J; bases not matched to a gene: 7. Germline V lookup: CDR1 LGHNA, CDR2 YNFKEQ. The CDR3 contains 15 residues. Here the CDR3 DNA reads TGTGCCAGCAGCCAAGTTGGGGACAGGGCGGGTGGCTACACCTTC. Protein product: CASSQVGDRAGGYTF.

The chain links TRBV11-2 to TRBJ2-7; TRBD2 aligns across 7 bases. J gave up 4 bases and V 11 bases, and 11 bases lay outside the gene matches. The CDR3 loop spans 13 amino acids. Germline CDR1 and CDR2: SGHAT and FQNNGV. The DNA of the CDR3 is TGTGCCGAGGGGCGGGGGTCCGGATACGAGCAGTACTTC. As protein: CAEGRGSGYEQYF.

CDR3 sequence: CASSLRQGGNQPQHF. DNA for the CDR3: TGTGCCAGCAGCTTACGGCAGGGAGGCAATCAGCCCCAGCATTTT. The V and J genes are TRBV5-6 and TRBJ1-5, with D possibly being TRBD1 (5 bases). V dropped 2 bases and J dropped 2 bases, with 11 bases sitting between them. Germline V gene lookup returns CDR1 SGHDT and CDR2 YYEEEE. CDR3 length: 15 amino acids.

This clone was picked up many times. This chain uses TRBV3-1 with TRBJ1-1; D perhaps matches TRBD1 (5 bases). There are 14 residues in the CDR3. Germline CDR1 reads LGHDT; CDR2 reads YNNKEL (reference sequence). The V and J ends lost 1 base and 4 bases respectively, with 10 bases between them. The DNA of the CDR3 is TGTGCCAGCAGCCAAGTTGACAGTTCCACTGAAGCTTTCTTT. The encoded protein is CASSQVDSSTEAFF.

The J gene is TRBJ2-7, the V gene TRBV6-1, with D perhaps TRBD1 (6 bases). Per the germline V gene, CDR1 is MNHNS and CDR2 is SASEGT. CDR3 length equals 16 residues. The V end was cut by 5 bases, the J end by 2 bases, with 19 bases between. The CDR3 bases are TGTGCCAGCAGTAGACCTCGGGGACACGCGACCTACGAGCAGTACTTC. Protein sequence: CASSRPRGHATYEQYF.

This clone was seen repeatedly, ten times or more. The J gene is TRBJ1-4, the V gene TRBV3-1; D is ambiguous. This CDR3 has 14 amino acids. Trimming removed 3 bases from V and 8 bases from J, with 13 bases in between. Per the germline V gene, CDR1 is LGHDT and CDR2 is YNNKEL (reference sequence). This chain's CDR3 is CASSHAGREEKLFF. CDR3 DNA: TGTGCCAGCAGCCACGCTGGGCGGGAGGAAAAACTGTTTTTT. Full variable domain (rest looked up from reference TRBV3-1 and TRBJ1-4): DTAVSQTPKYLVTQMGNDKSIKCEQNLGHDTMYWYKQDSKKFLKIMFSYNNKELIINETVPNRFSPKSPDKAHLNLHINSLELGDSAVYFCASSHAGREEKLFFGSGTQLSVL.

This clone showed up just a few times. The chain recombines TRBV30 with TRBJ2-6; the D gene is possibly TRBD2 (6 bases). V shed 1 base and J shed 0 bases, with 7 bases lying between them. The CDR3 has 15 amino acids. Germline V gives CDR1 GTSNPN, CDR2 SVGIG (reference sequence). The CDR3 coding sequence is TGTGCCTGGAGTGAAGCGGGCTCTGGGGCCAACGTCCTGACTTTC. This codes for CAWSEAGSGANVLTF.

The genes are TRBV28 and TRBJ1-1, with a possible D match to TRBD1 (5 bases). V lost 4 bases, J lost 5 bases, and 14 bases lay in between. Germline CDR1 MDHEN, CDR2 SYDVKM. The CDR3 has 14 residues. CDR3 residues: CASSSGPGGTEAFF. The CDR3 coding sequence is TGTGCCAGCAGTTCCGGGCCCGGGGGGACTGAAGCTTTCTTT.

This clone has ten or more counts. The chain uses TRBV6-1 and TRBJ2-3; 12 bases are shared with TRBD2. Germline CDR1 is MNHNS and CDR2 is SASEGT. The CDR3 totals 19 residues. J lost 4 bases, V lost 4 bases, and 15 bases had no gene match. The CDR3 region is CASSGSPGRLAGVSDTQYF. The CDR3 DNA reads TGTGCCAGCAGTGGGTCGCCAGGAAGACTAGCGGGAGTATCAGATACGCAGTATTTT.

This clone was counted many times. CDR3 residues: CASSLGSGRPPNTQYF. The CDR3 region has the DNA TGTGCCAGCAGCTTGGGTAGCGGGAGGCCTCCCAATACGCAGTATTTT. The chain recombines TRBV7-8 with TRBJ2-3; 10 bases are shared with TRBD2. This CDR3 region has 16 residues. With 3 bases clipped from V and 7 bases from J, the junction kept 10 bases outside the gene matches. Germline V CDR1 and CDR2: SGHVS, FQNEAQ.

This clone was detected many times. This sequence joins TRBV28 and TRBJ1-5; 8 bases fit TRBD1. The CDR3 loop spans 18 amino acids. Germline values: CDR1 MDHEN, CDR2 SYDVKM. The V segment lost 6 bases and the J segment 7 bases; nucleotides outside the gene matches: 20. The CDR3 DNA reads as TGTGCCAGCAGCAACCAAGGACAGGGCGTGGGGTCCAGACAGCCCCAGCATTTT. Translation: CASSNQGQGVGSRQPQHF.

The table lists this clone with many counts. The V gene is TRBV9, the J gene TRBJ2-1; tentatively, D is TRBD2 (6 bases). V gave up 3 bases and J gave up 10 bases, with 11 bases separating them. The germline gives CDR1 SGDLS, CDR2 YYNGEE. This CDR3 region has 12 residues. As DNA, the CDR3 is TGTGCCAGCAGCGCAGCGGCGGGAGAGCAGTTCTTC. It translates to CASSAAAGEQFF.